This T cell receptor (beta chain) was documented in a study of T cell responses to AZD1222 COVID-19 vaccine. Study-wide results and caveats: Spike-specific TCR breadth and depth rose after two AZD1222 doses.

The CDR3 covers 16 residues. J lost 5 bases, V lost 2 bases, and 8 bases had no gene match. The germline V gene encodes CDR1 MNHNY and CDR2 SVGAGI (reference sequence). About this clone: Its antigen is not identified.

Sequencing was performed with immunoSEQ multiplex PCR; in TCRdb, only in-frame clones are kept and a portion is missing. This table holds 150,000 to 200,000 clones, approximately 90% found once. The rearrangement joins TRBV6-6 to TRBJ2-1, with 8 positions matching TRBD2. The sample consisted of peripheral blood, taken on day 0 of AZD1222 vaccination. This receptor was taken from an adult in good health. The DNA of the CDR3 is TGTGCCAGCAGTTACCCGCAACTAGCGGCTAACAATGAGCAGTTCTTC. Amino acids: CASSYPQLAANNEQFF.